The clone carrying this T cell receptor (beta chain) was seen ten or more times. This entry is derived from a study of early T cells in non-severe SARS-CoV-2 infection. Germline values: CDR1 SGHVS, CDR2 FNYEAQ. The CDR3 length is 13 residues. The V end lost 5 bases, the J end lost 1 base, and 8 bases lay between the germline ends. Individual cDNA molecules each received unique molecular identifiers attached to them. A single record per CDR3 protein comes from TCRdb applying MiXCR to the 5' RACE reads. The sample consists of 25,000 to 30,000 distinct CDR3 sequences, around 5.1% of them appearing once. The sequenced sample was whole blood. This TCR derives from an adult who was a healthcare worker with PCR-confirmed SARS-CoV-2 infection or an uninfected control (not recorded which). The chain employs TRBV7-6 and TRBJ1-1; D is ambiguous. CDR3 DNA sequence: TGTGCCAGCAGCCAAACACCGAACACTGAAGCTTTCTTT. This encodes CASSQTPNTEAFF. Together with reference TRBV7-6 and TRBJ1-1, the CDR3 gives the full variable domain: GAGVSQSPRYKVTKRGQDVALRCDPISGHVSLYWYRQALGQGPEFLTYFNYEAQQDKSGLPNDRFSAERPEGSISTLTIQRTEQRDSAMYRCASSQTPNTEAFFGQGTRLTVV.